The next 7 T cell receptor beta chains were all read from a single sample in a study of CD4 T cells in relation to SARS-CoV-2 and coronaviruses. TCRdb's copy holds only in-frame clones and misses some; the assay was immunoSEQ multiplex PCR. Among 9,500 to 15,000 clones, over 65% were seen once, and the ten largest hold more than 6.5%. CD4+ T cells from unexposed donors were obtained before the COVID-19 pandemic (2011-2018). The cells were cultured for about ten days before CD4+ T cells were isolated. These receptors have no identified antigens. The specimen sequenced was CD4+ T cells from PBMCs, cultured in vitro. All receptors come from a human donor in good health.

The V and J genes are TRBV27 and TRBJ2-2, with D hard to call. Germline V gene data show CDR1 as MNHEY and CDR2 as SMNVEV (reference sequence). V was cut by 7 bases and J by 1 base, with 16 bases left in between. The CDR3 contains 16 residues. CDR3 in amino acids: CASTVGSYRNTGELFF. In DNA, the CDR3 is TGTGCCAGCACCGTAGGGTCCTACAGGAACACCGGGGAGCTGTTTTTT.

By frequency in the sample, this clone is medium-sized (0.01 to 0.1%). V usage is TRBV5-1 and J usage is TRBJ2-2; perhaps TRBD2 as D (5 bases). Per the germline V gene, CDR1 is SGHRS and CDR2 is YFSETQ. The CDR3 has 14 residues. Trimming cost V 1 base and J 7 bases, with 11 bases left between them. CDR3 loop: CASSLFSEVGELFF. The CDR3 DNA follows: TGCGCCAGCAGCTTGTTTTCGGAGGTCGGGGAGCTGTTTTTT.

The rearrangement joins TRBV28 to TRBJ1-1, with D hard to call. Germline V lookup: CDR1 MDHEN, CDR2 SYDVKM. CDR3 length equals 13 residues. With 3 bases removed from V and 5 bases from J, the gap between germline ends came to 10 bases. CDR3 sequence: CASSFDRGTEAFF. The CDR3 nucleotides are TGTGCCAGCAGTTTTGACCGGGGAACTGAAGCTTTCTTT.

The V and J genes are TRBV25-1 and TRBJ2-3; D uncertain. This CDR3 comprises 16 residues. With 0 bases removed from V and 1 base from J, the gap between germline ends came to 11 bases. Looked up from germline, CDR1 is MGHDK and CDR2 is SYGVNS. CDR3 nucleotides: TGTGCCAGCAGTGAATATCGAAGACCCGGCACAGATACGCAGTATTTT. The encoded protein is CASSEYRRPGTDTQYF.

The V gene is TRBV10-3, the J gene TRBJ2-1; 10 positions match TRBD2. This CDR3 comprises 15 residues. CDR1 ENHRY and CDR2 SYGVKD come from the germline V gene. After removal of 2 bases from V and 8 bases from J, the junction contained 6 bases not matched to a gene. Here the CDR3 reads CAISEIEGLAHEQFF. CDR3 bases: TGTGCCATCAGTGAGATTGAGGGACTAGCGCATGAGCAGTTCTTC.

The CDR3 coding sequence is TGTGCCAGCACTGGAGGTGACGGTTATCAGCCCCAGCATTTT. As protein: CASTGGDGYQPQHF. This rearrangement joins TRBV2 to TRBJ1-5, with no clear D. The CDR3 is 14 amino acids. Germline lookup yields CDR1 SNHLY and CDR2 FYNNEI. Trimming stripped 7 bases from V and 5 bases from J, with 15 bases between.

The chain employs TRBV12-2 and TRBJ1-2. TRBV12-2 is a listed pseudogene. CDR3 size: 14 residues. The CDR3 DNA reads as TGTGCAAGTCGCTGGAGAGTTGCTAACTATGGCTACACCTTC. This codes for CASRWRVANYGYTF.